One sample yielded the 24 T cell receptor beta chains listed below, sequenced in a study of shared clonotypes between healthy human individuals. The protocol was immunoSEQ multiplex PCR, while the TCRdb copy is restricted to in-frame clones and leaves out a portion. The sample has 2 million to 2.5 million clones, 80% to 95% seen once. The material sequenced was naive CD4+ T cells from PBMCs. Subset noted: CD45RA+ positively selected. The receptors come from a man aged 18 to 30 in good health. Some clones in this sample may be carry-over from other donors' samples.

The V gene is TRBV6-5, the J gene TRBJ2-7, with 7 bases identical to TRBD1. The ends lost 6 bases at V and 5 bases at J; junction bases unmatched: 10. CDR3 length: 14 residues. Germline V lookup: CDR1 MNHEY, CDR2 SVGAGI. CDR3 region: CASRPGTVKDEQYF. The CDR3 bases are TGTGCCAGCAGACCCGGGACAGTTAAAGACGAGCAGTACTTC.

Regarding this clone: Other DNA sequences within the sample encode an identical CDR3. The genes are TRBV28 and TRBJ1-2; the D gene is possibly TRBD1 (6 bases). CDR1 and CDR2 (germline): MDHEN, SYDVKM. This CDR3 contains 14 residues. V lost 5 bases, J lost 4 bases, and 14 bases lay in between. DNA of the CDR3: TGTGCCAGCAGTCTAACAGGGTACGGCTATGGCTACACCTTC. Its translation is CASSLTGYGYGYTF.

The chain uses TRBV5-1 and TRBJ2-2; D may match TRBD1 or TRBD2 (5 bases each). The V and J ends lost 0 bases and 1 base respectively, with 10 bases between them. The CDR3 length is 16 residues. Germline V CDR1 and CDR2: SGHRS, YFSETQ. The CDR3 sequence: CASSLGGPMNTGELFF. The CDR3 DNA sequence: TGCGCCAGCAGCTTGGGGGGACCGATGAACACCGGGGAGCTGTTTTTT.

The CDR3 DNA reads TGTGCCAGCAGCGTAGCTCCCAGCTCTAACTACGAGCAGTACTTC. The encoded protein is CASSVAPSSNYEQYF. V and J are TRBV9 and TRBJ2-7; D call uncertain. CDR3 length equals 15 residues. Looked up from germline, CDR1 is SGDLS and CDR2 is YYNGEE. V was cut by 0 bases and J by 3 bases, with 13 bases left in between.

The rearrangement links TRBV9 to TRBJ1-2; 7 bases match TRBD1. Germline CDR1 is SGDLS and CDR2 is YYNGEE. Trimming cost V 2 bases and J 4 bases; bases outside gene matches: 11. The CDR3 extends over 16 amino acids. CDR3: CASSVGDRAYPYGYTF. The CDR3 DNA reads as TGTGCCAGCAGCGTCGGGGACAGAGCTTACCCCTATGGCTACACCTTC.

A remark on this clone: The sample has other DNA sequences that encode this CDR3 too. The DNA for the CDR3 is TGTGCCAGCAGTTTAGGGGGGACAGCGAACACTGAAGCTTTCTTT. Its protein product is CASSLGGTANTEAFF. The chain carries TRBV28 and TRBJ1-1, with 7 bases that match TRBD1. V lost 2 bases, J lost 1 base, and 4 bases stayed unmatched. CDR1 MDHEN and CDR2 SYDVKM come from the germline V gene. CDR3 length equals 15 residues.

This clone was recorded once. The chain joins TRBV18 to TRBJ2-7; 7 bases agree with TRBD1. This CDR3 has 16 amino acids. The J segment lost 1 base and the V segment lost 3 bases, leaving 9 bases of the junction unmatched. CDR1 KGHSH and CDR2 LQKENI come from the germline V gene. CDR3 sequence reads: CASSPIAGRGSYEQYF. The CDR3 DNA sequence: TGTGCCAGCTCACCCATTGCAGGCAGGGGGTCCTACGAGCAGTACTTC.

This clone was seen once. This chain uses TRBV28 with TRBJ2-3, with 7 bases fitting TRBD1. CDR3 length: 15 amino acids. Germline trimming cut 6 bases from V and 6 bases from J; bases unmatched to any gene: 12. The germline V gene has CDR1 MDHEN and CDR2 SYDVKM. CDR3 in DNA: TGTGCCAGCAGCCCGTTTCGACAGGGCGTTGATACGCAGTATTTT. Its protein is CASSPFRQGVDTQYF. Complete variable domain (other parts from reference TRBV28 and TRBJ2-3): DVKVTQSSRYLVKRTGEKVFLECVQDMDHENMFWYRQDPGLGLRLIYFSYDVKMKEKGDIPEGYSVSREKKERFSLILESASTNQTSMYLCASSPFRQGVDTQYFGPGTRLTVL.

This chain joins TRBV4-1 and TRBJ2-5; 12 nucleotides agree with TRBD2. Germline CDR1 reads MGHRA; CDR2 reads YSYEKL. CDR3 length: 16 amino acids. V trimming: 3 bases; J trimming: 1 base; junction bases outside the gene matches: 3. CDR3 nucleotides: TGCGCCAGCAGCCACGGACTAGCGGGACCCCAAGAGACCCAGTACTTC. It is translated as CASSHGLAGPQETQYF.

This clone was detected only a few times. V is TRBV28 and J is TRBJ1-5; D is unclear. CDR3 length: 14 amino acids. CDR1 and CDR2 (germline): MDHEN, SYDVKM. Trimming pared 6 bases from V and 0 bases from J, leaving 9 bases between. The CDR3 bases are TGTGCCAGCAGAGTTACCCGTAGCAATCAGCCCCAGCATTTT. Its protein product is CASRVTRSNQPQHF.

A note on this clone: The sample holds other DNA sequences that translate to the same CDR3. This chain uses TRBV5-1 with TRBJ1-1, with D tentatively TRBD1 (6 bases). CDR1 and CDR2 (germline): SGHRS, YFSETQ. The CDR3 covers 14 residues. V was shortened by 0 bases and J by 3 bases, with 9 bases between the two germline ends. The CDR3 DNA reads TGCGCCAGCAGCTTGGACAGGGCGGACACTGAAGCTTTCTTT. It translates to CASSLDRADTEAFF.

The chain is built from TRBV11-2 and TRBJ2-1, with D possibly being TRBD2 (5 bases). CDR3 size: 15 residues. Trimming pared 6 bases from V and 8 bases from J, leaving 20 bases between. The germline V gene has CDR1 SGHAT and CDR2 FQNNGV. CDR3 in amino acids: CASRSASRGIYEQFF. CDR3 in DNA: TGTGCCAGCAGGTCGGCGTCGCGAGGGATATATGAGCAGTTCTTC.

This sequence joins TRBV30 and TRBJ2-2; the D gene is possibly TRBD2 (5 bases). Trimming stripped 6 bases from V and 1 base from J, with 9 bases between. CDR3 length equals 13 residues. Germline V gene sequence: CDR1 GTSNPN, CDR2 SVGIG (reference sequence). The CDR3 sequence is CACPGLNTGELFF. The CDR3 region has the DNA TGTGCCTGCCCGGGGTTGAACACCGGGGAGCTGTTTTTT. The variable domain in full, completed from reference TRBV30 and TRBJ2-2, reads SQTIHQWPATLVQPVGSPLSLECTVEGTSNPNLYWYRQAAGRGLQLLFYSVGIGQISSEVPQNLSASRPQDRQFILSSKKLLLSDSGFYLCACPGLNTGELFFGEGSRLTVL.

The J gene is TRBJ2-1, the V gene TRBV4-1; possibly TRBD2 for D (6 bases). CDR1 MGHRA and CDR2 YSYEKL come from the germline V gene. V was shortened by 1 base and J by 0 bases, with 13 bases between the two germline ends. This CDR3 region has 17 residues. DNA of the CDR3: TGCGCCAGCAGCCAAGCCCCGGGGAGGAGCTCCTACAATGAGCAGTTCTTC. The encoded protein is CASSQAPGRSSYNEQFF.

The chain has TRBV9 and TRBJ1-1; possibly TRBD1 for D (5 bases). Germline V CDR1 and CDR2: SGDLS, YYNGEE. The CDR3 is 13 amino acids. Trimming left V 3 bases short and J 4 bases short, with 10 bases between. In DNA, the CDR3 is TGTGCCAGCAGCGAGGGAGGGGCCACTGAAGCTTTCTTT. Amino acids: CASSEGGATEAFF.

This clone was seen only a few times. The CDR3 protein is CASNWPQDTEAFF. The CDR3 DNA sequence: TGTGCCAGCAACTGGCCGCAAGACACTGAAGCTTTCTTT. The chain couples TRBV28 to TRBJ1-1; D is undetermined. Germline assignment: CDR1 MDHEN and CDR2 SYDVKM. This CDR3 has 13 amino acids. V was pared by 7 bases and J by 3 bases, with 12 bases between.

Of note for this clone: Other DNA sequences of this sample code for an identical CDR3. The chain carries TRBV9 and TRBJ2-5; TRBD1 might be the D (6 bases). V was cut by 2 bases and J by 4 bases, with 9 bases left in between. The CDR3 runs to 13 residues. Germline-derived CDR1 and CDR2 are SGDLS and YYNGEE. The CDR3 reads CASSVLGGETQYF. The CDR3 nucleotides are TGTGCCAGCAGCGTCCTAGGGGGAGAGACCCAGTACTTC.

The V gene is TRBV4-1, the J gene TRBJ2-4, with D perhaps TRBD2 (5 bases). Germline loops: CDR1 MGHRA, CDR2 YSYEKL. The CDR3 is 14 residues long. V gave up 8 bases and J gave up 0 bases, with 11 bases separating them. The CDR3 DNA reads as TGCGCCAGCGGGGAAGAGGGAGCCAAAAACATTCAGTACTTC. Amino acid sequence: CASGEEGAKNIQYF.

V and J are TRBV10-3 and TRBJ2-5, with TRBD2 as a possible D gene (5 bases). The V gene lost 8 bases and the J gene lost 4 bases, with 17 bases spanning the gap. The CDR3 sequence is 14 residues long. In germline, CDR1 is ENHRY, CDR2 SYGVKD. The CDR3 loop reads CAIGIGAGGETQYF. The CDR3 DNA is TGTGCCATCGGAATTGGCGCCGGAGGAGAGACCCAGTACTTC.

The genes are TRBV7-9 and TRBJ2-2; 15 bases match TRBD2. Trimming at V came to 5 bases and at J to 7 bases, leaving 5 bases not matched to a gene. The germline gives CDR1 SEHNR, CDR2 FQNEAQ (reference sequence). This CDR3 is built from 16 residues. CDR3 in DNA: TGTGCCAGCAGCCCCCGGACTAGCGGGAGGGGCGGGGAGCTGTTTTTT. Protein sequence: CASSPRTSGRGGELFF.

The rearrangement links TRBV5-1 to TRBJ2-1; 9 bases agree with TRBD2. This CDR3 has 17 residues. Germline V lookup: CDR1 SGHRS, CDR2 YFSETQ. J lost 0 bases, V lost 0 bases, and 4 bases had no gene match. Here the CDR3 DNA reads TGCGCCAGCAGCTTGGGGCTAGCGGGGATCTCCTACAATGAGCAGTTCTTC. Protein sequence: CASSLGLAGISYNEQFF.

The J gene is TRBJ1-2, the V gene TRBV5-1; D is uncertain. Germline CDR1 is SGHRS and CDR2 is YFSETQ. Trimming cost V 5 bases and J 7 bases, with 18 bases left between them. This CDR3 has 14 residues. The CDR3 DNA follows: TGCGCCAGCAGGACGCCCGCCGGGAGCATTGGCTACACCTTC. Amino acids: CASRTPAGSIGYTF.

The rearrangement joins TRBV10-3 to TRBJ2-7; D might be TRBD1 (5 bases). The V gene lost 6 bases and the J gene lost 6 bases, with 15 bases spanning the gap. This CDR3 is 13 amino acids long. Germline CDR1 ENHRY, CDR2 SYGVKD. CDR3 sequence: CAISWTIVGEQYF. The CDR3 DNA sequence: TGTGCCATCAGCTGGACAATCGTGGGCGAGCAGTACTTC.

Worth noting for this clone: Other DNA sequences in this sample translate to the same CDR3. This chain connects TRBV5-4 to TRBJ2-3; D is ambiguous. The CDR3 totals 14 residues. Germline loops: CDR1 SGHNT, CDR2 YYREEE (reference sequence). Trimming took off 4 bases at V and 4 bases at J, with 13 bases between the two ends. The CDR3, as DNA: TGTGCCAGCAGCAGGGATTCCTTCCCAGATACGCAGTATTTT. Protein: CASSRDSFPDTQYF.